The 20 T cell receptor beta chains given below trace back to one sample, sequenced in a study of T cells expressing NK-cell markers. TCRdb reprocessed the 5' RACE reads and keeps a single row for each CDR3 protein, giving no DNA. The sample table sets out roughly 450,000 distinct CDR3 sequences. Sequences were obtained from blood T cells: a sorted CD56 or NKG2C T cell subset, CD4+ or CD8+ T cells, or bulk PBMC T cells (not recorded which). Receptor source: a woman between 50 and 59 years old in good health.

This sequence joins TRBV5-5 and TRBJ1-6. Germline V CDR1 and CDR2: SGHKS, YYEKEE (reference sequence). CDR3 size: 13 residues. The chain's CDR3 is CASSLTADSPLHF.

The chain couples TRBV5-1 to TRBJ1-1; the TCRdb call, TRBD1, lacks DNA for checking. The CDR3 has 14 residues. Germline lookup yields CDR1 SGHRS and CDR2 YFSETQ. The CDR3: CASGRTGTNTEAFF.

The chain carries TRBV30 and TRBJ2-5. The germline V gene has CDR1 GTSNPN and CDR2 SVGIG (reference sequence). The CDR3 runs to 12 residues. The CDR3 region is CAWSSSGETQYF.

The chain has TRBV6-6 and TRBJ2-7; the TCRdb call, TRBD2, lacks DNA for checking. The length of the CDR3 is 14 residues. Germline V lookup: CDR1 MNHNY, CDR2 SVGAGI (reference sequence). CDR3 sequence: CASYHGTSNPEQYF.

V is TRBV24-1 and J is TRBJ2-1; TCRdb's assignment of TRBD1 cannot be checked, as there is no DNA. This CDR3 is built from 16 residues. Per germline, CDR1 KGHDR and CDR2 SFDVKD. Here the CDR3 reads CATSDADSSSYNEQFF.

The CDR3 spells CASSYGSPSSYNEQFF. This sequence joins TRBV6-5 and TRBJ2-1. There are 16 residues in the CDR3. CDR1 and CDR2 (germline): MNHEY, SVGAGI.

This chain connects TRBV4-2 to TRBJ2-1; there is no DNA to check the TCRdb D call of TRBD2. The CDR3 contains 16 residues. Germline V gene lookup returns CDR1 LGHNA and CDR2 YNFKEQ. The CDR3 spells CASSQDGLAGSNEQFF.

V usage is TRBV20-1 and J usage is TRBJ2-1; the D call of TRBD2 rests on TCRdb alone, since no DNA is present to check it. Per germline, CDR1 DFQATT and CDR2 SNEGSKA (reference sequence). The CDR3 is 15 amino acids. CDR3 sequence reads: CSARDRAGVLNEQFF.

The V and J genes are TRBV4-1 and TRBJ2-5; no DNA is available, so the TRBD2 call from TCRdb remains unchecked. The germline CDR1 and CDR2 sequences are MGHRA and YSYEKL. CDR3 size: 16 residues. CDR3 in amino acids: CASRHLLAGVRETQYF.

The chain joins TRBV24-1 to TRBJ2-7; the TRBD1 assignment by TCRdb is unverifiable without DNA. There are 16 residues in the CDR3. Germline assignment: CDR1 KGHDR and CDR2 SFDVKD. This CDR3 reads CATSDGLGQSLHEQYF.

The chain joins TRBV10-3 to TRBJ2-5; TCRdb outputs TRBD1, but without DNA this stays unchecked. This CDR3 is built from 14 residues. Per the germline V gene, CDR1 is ENHRY and CDR2 is SYGVKD. The CDR3 is CAISEPGTVRTQYF.

V is TRBV11-2 and J is TRBJ2-3. This CDR3 has 13 amino acids. Germline V gene data show CDR1 as SGHAT and CDR2 as FQNNGV. The CDR3 loop reads CASSPWREDTQYF.

V and J are TRBV12-3 or TRBV12-4 and TRBJ1-2; as DNA is missing, the TRBD1 call by TCRdb cannot be tested. The CDR3 spans 15 residues. CDR3 region: CASSLSMTGGNGYTF.

The CDR3 loop is CSAKWDSGLAGRTDTQYF. V usage is TRBV20-1 and J usage is TRBJ2-3; TCRdb designates TRBD2, a call that cannot be tested without DNA. The CDR3 runs 18 residues. Germline assignment: CDR1 DFQATT and CDR2 SNEGSKA (reference sequence).

The gene calls are TRBV30 and TRBJ2-1. The CDR3 contains 14 residues. The germline CDR1 and CDR2 sequences are GTSNPN and SVGIG (reference sequence). The CDR3 sequence: CAWSGSSSYNEQFF.

This chain connects TRBV4-1 to TRBJ2-4; TCRdb's D gene call, TRBD2, goes unchecked for lack of DNA. The CDR3 consists of 18 residues. Germline lookup yields CDR1 MGHRA and CDR2 YSYEKL. CDR3 in amino acids: CASSQGLAAGLAKNIQYF.

The CDR3: CSASGTGVYEQFF. The rearrangement joins TRBV29-1 to TRBJ2-1; TCRdb gives TRBD1 as the D gene, but with no DNA this cannot be confirmed. Germline CDR1 reads SQVTM; CDR2 reads ANQGSEA. This CDR3 region has 13 residues.

The J gene is TRBJ2-2, the V gene TRBV9; no DNA is available, so the TRBD2 call from TCRdb remains unchecked. There are 15 residues in the CDR3. CDR1 SGDLS and CDR2 YYNGEE come from the germline V gene. CDR3 protein: CASSTDSPNTGELFF.

The chain recombines TRBV29-1 with TRBJ2-7; without DNA, the TCRdb call of TRBD2 cannot be checked. This CDR3 has 13 amino acids. CDR1 is SQVTM and CDR2 is ANQGSEA in the germline V gene. The CDR3 is CSVGPAGGREQYF.

The chain has TRBV5-1 and TRBJ2-1; TCRdb names TRBD2, which stays unverified in the absence of DNA. Germline CDR1 and CDR2: SGHRS and YFSETQ. The CDR3 is 16 amino acids. The CDR3: CASSLVGGLAYNEQFF.